Shown below are 25 T cell receptor beta chains from a single sample sequenced in a study of blood T cell repertoires in COVID-19. Clones were read by immunoSEQ multiplex PCR, and TCRdb kept only the in-frame ones, dropping some. The data show roughly 120,000 clones, 82% seen once. Sequencing was performed on peripheral blood. The receptor set was obtained from a human donor in a cohort sampled during active COVID-19.

CDR3 nucleotides: TGTGCCAGCAGTCCCTGGACAGGGGGGCTCAAAAACATTCAGTACTTC. Amino acids: CASSPWTGGLKNIQYF. V usage is TRBV6-2 or TRBV6-3 and J usage is TRBJ2-4, with 10 bases fitting TRBD1. The CDR3 runs 16 residues. Germline V gene data show CDR1 as MNHEY and CDR2 as SVGEGT. J lost 3 bases, V lost 5 bases, and 7 bases had no gene match.

The chain has TRBV7-9 and TRBJ2-1; maybe TRBD1 (5 bases). Germline values: CDR1 SEHNR, CDR2 FQNEAQ (reference sequence). The CDR3 consists of 16 residues. V was shortened by 1 base and J by 6 bases, with 16 bases between the two germline ends. The CDR3 nucleotides read TGTGCCAGCAGCTTAGAAGGGGCAGGGATAAGCAATGAGCAGTTCTTC. It encodes CASSLEGAGISNEQFF. Full variable domain (remainder filled in from reference TRBV7-9 and TRBJ2-1): DTGVSQNPRHKITKRGQNVTFRCDPISEHNRLYWYRQTLGQGPEFLTYFQNEAQLEKSRLLSDRFSAERPKGSFSTLEIQRTEQGDSAMYLCASSLEGAGISNEQFFGPGTRLTVL.

V and J are TRBV6-2 or TRBV6-3 and TRBJ2-3; D may be TRBD2 (7 bases). The CDR3 is 16 residues long. From germline, CDR1 is MNHEY and CDR2 SVGEGT. The germline V and J ends were trimmed by 3 bases and 4 bases, with 17 bases remaining between them. The CDR3 sequence: CASSYGGGRWADTQYF. The DNA for the CDR3 is TGTGCCAGCAGTTATGGGGGGGGCCGTTGGGCAGATACGCAGTATTTT.

The chain links TRBV6-5 to TRBJ1-3; no clear D. This CDR3 is 14 amino acids long. V lost 6 bases and J lost 0, with 9 bases in between. Germline V gene sequence: CDR1 MNHEY, CDR2 SVGAGI. The CDR3 protein is CASRTALSGNTIYF. The CDR3 DNA reads TGTGCCAGCAGAACAGCCCTCTCTGGAAACACCATATATTTT.

This clone was observed a few times. The CDR3: CTSSQDEGDRGSNQPQHF. DNA for the CDR3: TGCACCAGCAGCCAAGATGAAGGGGACAGGGGTAGCAATCAGCCCCAGCATTTT. The rearrangement joins TRBV1 to TRBJ1-5; the DNA was not used to check the table's D call, TRBD1. TRBV1 is a known pseudogene. CDR3 length: 18 amino acids.

The chain joins TRBV2 to TRBJ2-2; TRBD2 matches at 7 bases. CDR1 SNHLY and CDR2 FYNNEI come from the germline V gene. CDR3 length: 18 amino acids. With V trimmed by 1 base and J by 4 bases, 12 bases remained unmatched. The CDR3 protein is CASSEVIPGGKGTGELFF. CDR3 coding DNA: TGTGCCAGCAGTGAAGTAATTCCGGGGGGAAAAGGCACCGGGGAGCTGTTTTTT.

This clone was found a few times. V usage is TRBV2 and J usage is TRBJ1-2, with TRBD1 matching 10 bases. V was pared by 8 bases and J by 9 bases, with 15 bases of the junction left unmatched. Per germline, CDR1 SNHLY and CDR2 FYNNEI. CDR3 length: 15 amino acids. This CDR3 reads CASAEGLTGGSSYTF. The CDR3 DNA sequence: TGTGCCAGCGCCGAAGGGTTGACAGGGGGCTCGAGCTACACCTTC.

This chain connects TRBV3-1 (or the pseudogene TRBV3-2) to TRBJ1-2, with no clear D. The CDR3 totals 15 residues. CDR1 and CDR2 (germline): LGHDT, YNNKEL (reference sequence). The V gene lost 4 bases and the J gene lost 2 bases, with 14 bases spanning the gap. CDR3 residues: CASSPSGGMNYGYTF. The CDR3 DNA sequence: TGTGCCAGCAGCCCCTCCGGCGGGATGAACTATGGCTACACCTTC.

This chain uses TRBV10-3 with TRBJ1-2; 12 bases match TRBD1. V trimming: 5 bases; J trimming: 7 bases; junction bases outside the gene matches: 5. This CDR3 is 14 amino acids long. Germline V CDR1 and CDR2: ENHRY, SYGVKD. The CDR3 nucleotides read TGTGCCATCAGTATAGGGACAGGGGGCTTTGGCTACACCTTC. Protein: CAISIGTGGFGYTF.

J is TRBJ2-1 and V is TRBV10-3; 14 bases are a match to TRBD2. Germline V gives CDR1 ENHRY, CDR2 SYGVKD. V lost 2 bases, J lost 7 bases, and 4 bases stayed unmatched. The CDR3 consists of 16 residues. The CDR3 protein is CAISELGTSGGNEQFF. The CDR3 DNA follows: TGTGCCATCAGTGAGCTCGGGACTAGCGGGGGTAATGAGCAGTTCTTC.

The chain is built from TRBV25-1 and TRBJ1-5; possibly TRBD1 for D (5 bases). This CDR3 is built from 14 residues. Trimming left V 6 bases short and J 4 bases short, with 13 bases between. The germline V gene has CDR1 MGHDK and CDR2 SYGVNS. The CDR3, as DNA: TGTGCCAGCAGCGCAGGGTTCGGTAATCAGCCCCAGCATTTT. Its protein product is CASSAGFGNQPQHF.

The chain has TRBV7-8 and TRBJ2-4, with 7 bases fitting TRBD1. CDR3 size: 17 residues. CDR1 is SGHVS and CDR2 is FQNEAQ in the germline V gene. V trimming: 2 bases; J trimming: 3 bases; junction bases outside the gene matches: 10. The CDR3 coding sequence is TGTGCCAGCAGCTTAACAAGTACAGGGGCTTTCAAAAACATTCAGTACTTC. Translating it yields CASSLTSTGAFKNIQYF.

The chain couples TRBV4-3 to TRBJ2-4; TRBD1 aligns across 7 bases. This CDR3 spans 13 amino acids. The J segment lost 9 bases and the V segment lost 5 bases, leaving 7 bases of the junction unmatched. Germline V gene sequence: CDR1 LGHNA, CDR2 YSLEER. The CDR3 loop is CASSDTSGGIQYF. The CDR3 bases are TGCGCCAGCAGCGACACCTCAGGGGGCATTCAGTACTTC.

The chain couples TRBV2 to TRBJ1-1; 10 bases are a match to TRBD1. The CDR3 sequence is 15 residues long. Unmatched junction bases numbered 4, after V lost 3 bases and J lost 3 bases. CDR1 is SNHLY, CDR2 FYNNEI, per germline. The CDR3, as DNA: TGTGCCAGCAGTGATCGGGACAGGGGTGACACTGAAGCTTTCTTT. The encoded protein is CASSDRDRGDTEAFF.

This clone was picked up one time. J is TRBJ1-2 and V is TRBV28; 8 bases fit TRBD1. Germline lookup yields CDR1 MDHEN and CDR2 SYDVKM. The length of the CDR3 is 14 residues. V gave up 5 bases and J gave up 5 bases; unmatched junction bases: 7. The CDR3 DNA follows: TGTGCCAGCAGTATCGGACAGGGTTTGTATGGCTACACCTTC. It encodes CASSIGQGLYGYTF.

CDR3 DNA: TGTGCCAGCAGTTTATGGCCTAGCAACAATGAGCAGTTCTTC. Translation: CASSLWPSNNEQFF. The chain is built from TRBV28 and TRBJ2-1, with a tentative D call TRBD2 (5 bases). Germline V gene sequence: CDR1 MDHEN, CDR2 SYDVKM. This CDR3 contains 14 residues. V was shortened by 0 bases and J by 5 bases, with 8 bases between the two germline ends.

The chain joins TRBV18 to TRBJ1-6; D is undetermined. Trimming stripped 3 bases from V and 9 bases from J, with 15 bases between. The CDR3 runs to 15 residues. Per the germline V gene, CDR1 is KGHSH and CDR2 is LQKENI. CDR3 protein: CASSPPSSSGSPLHF. CDR3 coding DNA: TGTGCCAGCTCACCCCCCAGTTCGTCTGGTTCACCCCTCCACTTT.

This clone was seen a single time. V usage is TRBV5-1 and J usage is TRBJ1-1, with D uncertain. The CDR3 is 15 amino acids. In germline, CDR1 is SGHRS, CDR2 YFSETQ. V gave up 0 bases and J gave up 0 bases, with 9 bases separating them. As DNA, the CDR3 is TGCGCCAGCAGCTTGGCCCCGGGGTTGAACACTGAAGCTTTCTTT. Translating gives CASSLAPGLNTEAFF.

The V gene is TRBV11-2, the J gene TRBJ1-2, with a tentative D call TRBD1 (6 bases). This CDR3 contains 18 residues. Trimming left V 3 bases short and J 2 bases short, with 22 bases between. Per germline, CDR1 SGHAT and CDR2 FQNNGV. The DNA for the CDR3 is TGTGCCAGCAGCTTCTCCGGCCTCCAGGGGAAGAAAAACTATGGCTACACCTTC. Translating it yields CASSFSGLQGKKNYGYTF.

This sequence joins TRBV27 and TRBJ2-1, with D maybe TRBD1 (6 bases). Trimming took 9 bases from V and 0 from J, leaving 24 bases between them. Germline lookup yields CDR1 MNHEY and CDR2 SMNVEV (reference sequence). The CDR3 is 18 residues long. CDR3 protein: CARGANRAKLSSYNEQFF. CDR3 bases: TGTGCCAGAGGCGCCAACAGGGCTAAACTGAGCTCCTACAATGAGCAGTTCTTC.

This clone occurred once. V is TRBV12-3 or TRBV12-4 and J is TRBJ1-6; 9 positions match TRBD1. The CDR3 has 13 amino acids. V trimming: 6 bases; J trimming: 9 bases; junction bases outside the gene matches: 3. The CDR3 sequence: CASSTGGSSPLHF. CDR3 DNA: TGTGCCAGCAGCACAGGGGGCAGTTCACCCCTCCACTTT.

The V and J genes are TRBV28 and TRBJ2-7; 9 bases agree with TRBD1. This CDR3 contains 14 residues. V gave up 7 bases and J gave up 4 bases; unmatched junction bases: 8. Germline V gives CDR1 MDHEN, CDR2 SYDVKM. This chain's CDR3 is CASTAGTGPYEQYF. CDR3 DNA: TGTGCCAGCACAGCCGGGACAGGGCCTTACGAGCAGTACTTC.

This chain joins TRBV10-3 and TRBJ2-3; 10 nucleotides match TRBD2. V lost 5 bases, J lost 0 bases, and 5 bases stayed unmatched. The CDR3 has 16 residues. Germline CDR1 and CDR2: ENHRY and SYGVKD. CDR3 bases: TGTGCCATCAGTTACCCAGCGGGGGGGAGCACAGATACGCAGTATTTT. This codes for CAISYPAGGSTDTQYF.

This clone was seen a few times. This chain connects TRBV29-1 to TRBJ2-1; TRBD2 matches at 10 bases. V shed 7 bases, J shed 6 bases, and the junction held 15 bases outside the gene matches. The length of the CDR3 is 16 residues. The germline V gene encodes CDR1 SQVTM and CDR2 ANQGSEA. The DNA of the CDR3 is TGCAGCGCCGACGGGTGGGGGCTAGCGGGGGCCAATGAGCAGTTCTTC. Translated, it gives CSADGWGLAGANEQFF.

This rearrangement joins TRBV18 to TRBJ1-2, with 7 nucleotides matching TRBD1. The CDR3 totals 14 residues. The J segment lost 5 bases and the V segment lost 4 bases, leaving 7 bases of the junction unmatched. Germline-derived CDR1 and CDR2 are KGHSH and LQKENI. CDR3 amino acids: CASSQGAVEYGYTF. The DNA for the CDR3 is TGTGCCAGCTCACAGGGGGCGGTGGAATATGGCTACACCTTC. The variable domain in full, completed from reference TRBV18 and TRBJ1-2, reads NAGVMQNPRHLVRRRGQEARLRCSPMKGHSHVYWYRQLPEEGLKFMVYLQKENIIDESGMPKERFSAEFPKEGPSILRIQQVVRGDSAAYFCASSQGAVEYGYTFGSGTRLTVV.